This entry lists 15 T cell receptor beta chains sequenced from one sample in a study of cytomegalovirus exposure and HLA in healthy donors. Primers included in the PCR were 60 Vbeta and 13 Jbeta primers. The data were produced by immunoSEQ multiplex PCR, yet TCRdb's version contains in-frame clones alone and is incomplete. Of about 98,000 clones listed, approximately 78% are singletons. The sample was PBMCs. Receptor source: a man aged 35 to 55 in good health and CMV-seronegative.

This clone was recorded once. The chain has TRBV27 and TRBJ1-5; 7 bases are a match to TRBD1. Germline loops: CDR1 MNHEY, CDR2 SMNVEV (reference sequence). This CDR3 has 16 residues. After removal of 5 bases from V and 3 bases from J, the junction contained 10 bases not matched to a gene. The CDR3 loop is CASSPTPQGYNQPQHF. The CDR3 DNA follows: TGTGCCAGCAGTCCTACACCACAGGGGTACAATCAGCCCCAGCATTTT.

The rearrangement joins TRBV7-9 to TRBJ2-2, with TRBD1 as a possible D gene (6 bases). The CDR3 is 16 residues long. The germline V gene encodes CDR1 SEHNR and CDR2 FQNEAQ (reference sequence). Trimming removed 5 bases from V and 4 bases from J, with 17 bases in between. The CDR3 DNA follows: TGTGCCAGCAGCCAATTGGCAGGGGCGAGCACCGGGGAGCTGTTTTTT. Residues: CASSQLAGASTGELFF.

The rearrangement uses TRBV27 and TRBJ1-5; D is unclear. The CDR3 extends over 14 amino acids. Germline loops: CDR1 MNHEY, CDR2 SMNVEV (reference sequence). V lost 1 base to trimming and J lost 5 bases, with 9 bases between them. The CDR3 nucleotides are TGTGCCAGCAGTTTATTTTTCTCGGATCAGCCCCAGCATTTT. Its translation is CASSLFFSDQPQHF.

This chain uses TRBV7-9 with TRBJ1-4; TRBD1 matches at 12 bases. The V gene's germline CDR1 is SEHNR and CDR2 FQNEAQ (reference sequence). After removal of 5 bases from V and 8 bases from J, the junction contained 3 bases not matched to a gene. This CDR3 has 14 residues. CDR3 sequence reads: CASSQGQGAEKLFF. CDR3 coding DNA: TGTGCCAGCAGCCAGGGACAGGGGGCAGAAAAACTGTTTTTT.

This clone is a singleton in its sample. The chain combines TRBV11-2 with TRBJ1-1; D unclear. V was trimmed by 5 bases and J by 2 bases, leaving 18 bases between them. Germline-derived CDR1 and CDR2 are SGHAT and FQNNGV. The length of the CDR3 is 16 residues. CDR3 loop: CASSPRLGAFNTEAFF. CDR3 nucleotide sequence: TGTGCCAGCAGCCCGCGACTAGGCGCGTTCAACACTGAAGCTTTCTTT. The variable domain in full, with the rest retrieved from reference TRBV11-2 and TRBJ1-1, is EAGVAQSPRYKIIEKRQSVAFWCNPISGHATLYWYQQILGQGPKLLIQFQNNGVVDDSQLPKDRFSAERLKGVDSTLKIQPAKLEDSAVYLCASSPRLGAFNTEAFFGQGTRLTVV.

The chain is built from TRBV15 and TRBJ2-5; 7 nucleotides match TRBD1. The CDR3 extends over 16 amino acids. V was pared by 6 bases and J by 0 bases, with 10 bases of the junction left unmatched. Germline-derived CDR1 and CDR2 are LNHNV and YYDKDF (reference sequence). For the CDR3, the DNA is TGTGCCACCAGATGGGGAAACAGGGGAAACCAAGAGACCCAGTACTTC. Translated: CATRWGNRGNQETQYF. Full variable domain (rest looked up from reference TRBV15 and TRBJ2-5): DAMVIQNPRYQVTQFGKPVTLSCSQTLNHNVMYWYQQKSSQAPKLLFHYYDKDFNNEADTPDNFQSRRPNTSFCFLDIRSPGLGDTAMYLCATRWGNRGNQETQYFGPGTRLLVL.

The chain couples TRBV4-3 to TRBJ1-3; D may be TRBD1 (5 bases). Germline V gives CDR1 LGHNA, CDR2 YSLEER. The CDR3 is made up of 15 amino acids. V was trimmed by 3 bases and J by 4 bases, leaving 13 bases between them. In DNA, the CDR3 is TGCGCCAGCAGCCAGGGGGGTGGCTCAGGAAACACCATATATTTT. Protein sequence: CASSQGGGSGNTIYF.

This chain joins TRBV5-6 and TRBJ1-5, with 12 bases lining up with TRBD1. The V segment lost 4 bases and the J segment 7 bases; nucleotides outside the gene matches: 6. CDR3 length equals 15 residues. Germline CDR1 and CDR2: SGHDT and YYEEEE. CDR3 bases: TGTGCCAGCAGCGTGGGACAGGGGGCTGGACAGCCCCAGCATTTT. Translated, it gives CASSVGQGAGQPQHF.

The chain links TRBV6-5 to TRBJ2-1, with 13 bases aligning to TRBD2. The V gene's germline CDR1 is MNHEY and CDR2 SVGAGI. The length of the CDR3 is 15 residues. Losses at the gene ends were 6 bases for V and 8 bases for J; bases not matched to a gene: 7. CDR3 amino acids: CASRRTSGGLHEQFF. The CDR3 bases are TGTGCCAGCAGACGGACTAGCGGGGGATTGCATGAGCAGTTCTTC.

The chain has TRBV19 and TRBJ2-5; 12 nucleotides line up with TRBD2. Trimming cost V 3 bases and J 1 base; bases outside gene matches: 9. Germline V gene lookup returns CDR1 LNHDA and CDR2 SQIVND (reference sequence). The CDR3 length is 18 residues. The CDR3 loop reads CASSILPRLAGVQETQYF. CDR3 coding DNA: TGTGCCAGTAGTATCCTACCTCGACTAGCGGGGGTCCAAGAGACCCAGTACTTC.

The chain combines TRBV6-5 with TRBJ1-1; a weak D match, TRBD1 (5 bases). The CDR3 is made up of 11 amino acids. The germline gives CDR1 MNHEY, CDR2 SVGAGI. V was cut by 6 bases and J by 11 bases, with 13 bases left in between. CDR3 loop: CASRGPPGAFF. CDR3 sequence (DNA): TGTGCCAGCAGGGGGCCTCCCGGGGCTTTCTTT.

The chain employs TRBV27 and TRBJ2-3; unclear D gene. Trimming took off 2 bases at V and 6 bases at J, with 9 bases between the two ends. CDR1 is MNHEY, CDR2 SMNVEV, per germline (reference sequence). The CDR3 sequence is 13 residues long. Here the CDR3 DNA reads TGTGCCAGCAGTTTAGAGTCTTGGGATACGCAGTATTTT. It is translated as CASSLESWDTQYF.

The chain couples TRBV27 to TRBJ2-3; 12 bases map to TRBD2. V was clipped by 3 bases and J by 2 bases; unmatched bases: 6. Germline assignment: CDR1 MNHEY and CDR2 SMNVEV (reference sequence). The CDR3 covers 17 residues. CDR3 region: CASSFASGGAITDTQYF. The CDR3 DNA follows: TGTGCCAGCAGTTTCGCTAGCGGGGGGGCCATCACAGATACGCAGTATTTT.

This clone occurred once. J is TRBJ1-1 and V is TRBV27, with D possibly TRBD1 on 5 matching bases. Trimming removed 8 bases at V and 0 bases at J, with 10 bases between. Germline lookup yields CDR1 MNHEY and CDR2 SMNVEV (reference sequence). This CDR3 spans 13 amino acids. The CDR3 DNA follows: TGTGCCAGCCAACCAGGGATGAACACTGAAGCTTTCTTT. Amino acid sequence: CASQPGMNTEAFF.

The rearrangement joins TRBV9 to TRBJ2-3, with 7 bases identical to TRBD2. Germline CDR1 is SGDLS and CDR2 is YYNGEE. The CDR3 totals 14 residues. The ends lost 4 bases at V and 6 bases at J; junction bases unmatched: 8. As DNA, the CDR3 is TGTGCCAGCAGCCCTAGCGGCTACGGGGATACGCAGTATTTT. Translating it yields CASSPSGYGDTQYF.